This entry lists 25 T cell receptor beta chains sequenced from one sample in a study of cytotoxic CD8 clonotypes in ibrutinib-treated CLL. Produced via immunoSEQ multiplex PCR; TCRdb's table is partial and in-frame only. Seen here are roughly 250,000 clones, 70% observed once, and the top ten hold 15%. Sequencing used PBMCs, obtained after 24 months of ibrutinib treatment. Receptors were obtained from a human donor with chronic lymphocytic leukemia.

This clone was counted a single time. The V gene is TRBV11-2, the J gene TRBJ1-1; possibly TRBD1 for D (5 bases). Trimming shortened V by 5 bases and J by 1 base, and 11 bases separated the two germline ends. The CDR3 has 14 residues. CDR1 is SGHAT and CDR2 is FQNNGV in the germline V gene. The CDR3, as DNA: TGTGCCAGCAGCACAAACCAGGGGAACACTGAAGCTTTCTTT. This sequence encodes CASSTNQGNTEAFF.

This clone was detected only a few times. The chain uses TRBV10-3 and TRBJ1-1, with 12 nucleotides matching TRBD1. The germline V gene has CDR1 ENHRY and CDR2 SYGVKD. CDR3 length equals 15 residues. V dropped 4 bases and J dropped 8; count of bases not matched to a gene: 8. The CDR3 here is CAISAGQGAWEEAFF. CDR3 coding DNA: TGTGCCATCAGTGCGGGACAGGGGGCATGGGAAGAAGCTTTCTTT.

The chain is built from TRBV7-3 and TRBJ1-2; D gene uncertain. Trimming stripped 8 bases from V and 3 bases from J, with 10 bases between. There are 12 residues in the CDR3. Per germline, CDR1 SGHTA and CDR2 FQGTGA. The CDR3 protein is CASGLPDYGYTF. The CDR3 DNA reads TGTGCCAGCGGACTCCCCGACTATGGCTACACCTTC.

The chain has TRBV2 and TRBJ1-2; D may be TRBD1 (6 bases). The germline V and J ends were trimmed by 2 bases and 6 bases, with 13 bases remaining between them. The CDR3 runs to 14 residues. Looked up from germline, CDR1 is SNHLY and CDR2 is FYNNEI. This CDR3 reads CASSERGPSDGYTF. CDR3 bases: TGTGCCAGCAGTGAACGGGGGCCTAGCGATGGCTACACCTTC. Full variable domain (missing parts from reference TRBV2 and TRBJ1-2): EPEVTQTPSHQVTQMGQEVILRCVPISNHLYFYWYRQILGQKVEFLVSFYNNEISEKSEIFDDQFSVERPDGSNFTLKIRSTKLEDSAMYFCASSERGPSDGYTFGSGTRLTVV.

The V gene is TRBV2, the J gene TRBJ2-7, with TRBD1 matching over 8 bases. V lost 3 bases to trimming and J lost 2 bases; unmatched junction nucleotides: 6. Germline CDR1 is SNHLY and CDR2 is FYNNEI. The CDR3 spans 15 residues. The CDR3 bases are TGTGCCAGCAGTGAGTTACAGGGACAGGCCTACGAGCAGTACTTC. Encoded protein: CASSELQGQAYEQYF.

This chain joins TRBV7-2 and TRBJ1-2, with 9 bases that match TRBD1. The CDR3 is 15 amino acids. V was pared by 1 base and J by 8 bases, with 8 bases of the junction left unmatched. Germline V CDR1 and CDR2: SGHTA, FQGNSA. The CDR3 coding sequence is TGTGCCAGCAGCTTAGTCGCGGGACAGGGCAGGGGCTACACCTTC. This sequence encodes CASSLVAGQGRGYTF. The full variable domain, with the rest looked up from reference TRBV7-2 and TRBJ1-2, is GAGVSQSPSNKVTEKGKDVELRCDPISGHTALYWYRQSLGQGLEFLIYFQGNSAPDKSGLPSDRFSAERTGGSVSTLTIQRTQQEDSAVYLCASSLVAGQGRGYTFGSGTRLTVV.

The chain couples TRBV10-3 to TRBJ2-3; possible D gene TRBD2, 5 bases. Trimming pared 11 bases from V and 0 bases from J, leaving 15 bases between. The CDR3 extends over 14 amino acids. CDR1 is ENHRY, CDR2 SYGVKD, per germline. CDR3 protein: CAGGIGLSTDTQYF. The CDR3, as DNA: TGTGCCGGAGGAATAGGGCTGAGCACAGATACGCAGTATTTT.

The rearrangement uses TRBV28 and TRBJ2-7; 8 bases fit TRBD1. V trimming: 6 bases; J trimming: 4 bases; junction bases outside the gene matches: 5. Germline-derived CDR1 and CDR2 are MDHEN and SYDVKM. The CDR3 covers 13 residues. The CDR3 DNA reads TGTGCCAGCAGGGGGGACAGGTGGTACGAGCAGTACTTC. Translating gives CASRGDRWYEQYF.

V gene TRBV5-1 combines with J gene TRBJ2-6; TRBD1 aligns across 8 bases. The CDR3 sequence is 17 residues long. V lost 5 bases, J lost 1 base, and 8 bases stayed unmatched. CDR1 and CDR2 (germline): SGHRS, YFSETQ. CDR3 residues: CASRLEQGASGANVLTF. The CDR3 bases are TGCGCCAGCAGGCTCGAGCAGGGGGCTTCTGGGGCCAACGTCCTGACTTTC.

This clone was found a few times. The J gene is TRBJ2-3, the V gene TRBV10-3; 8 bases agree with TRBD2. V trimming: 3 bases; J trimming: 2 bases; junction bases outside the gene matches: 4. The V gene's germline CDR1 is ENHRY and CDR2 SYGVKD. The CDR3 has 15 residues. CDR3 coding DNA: TGTGCCATCAGTGACCAGCGGGGGATCACAGATACGCAGTATTTT. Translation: CAISDQRGITDTQYF.

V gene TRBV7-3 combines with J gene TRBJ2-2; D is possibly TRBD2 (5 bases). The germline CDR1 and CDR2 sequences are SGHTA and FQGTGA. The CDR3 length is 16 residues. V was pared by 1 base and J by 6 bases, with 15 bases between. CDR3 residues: CASSLILDLGAGELFF. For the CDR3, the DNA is TGTGCCAGCAGCTTAATTTTGGACTTAGGAGCCGGGGAGCTGTTTTTT.

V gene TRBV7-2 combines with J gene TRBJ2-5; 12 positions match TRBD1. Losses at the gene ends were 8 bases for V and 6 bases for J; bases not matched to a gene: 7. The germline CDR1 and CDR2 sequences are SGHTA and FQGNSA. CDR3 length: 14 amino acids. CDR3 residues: CASRPGTGGKTQYF. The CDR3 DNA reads TGTGCCAGCCGACCCGGGACAGGGGGCAAGACCCAGTACTTC. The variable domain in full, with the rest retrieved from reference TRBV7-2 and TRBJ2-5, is GAGVSQSPSNKVTEKGKDVELRCDPISGHTALYWYRQSLGQGLEFLIYFQGNSAPDKSGLPSDRFSAERTGGSVSTLTIQRTQQEDSAVYLCASRPGTGGKTQYFGPGTRLLVL.

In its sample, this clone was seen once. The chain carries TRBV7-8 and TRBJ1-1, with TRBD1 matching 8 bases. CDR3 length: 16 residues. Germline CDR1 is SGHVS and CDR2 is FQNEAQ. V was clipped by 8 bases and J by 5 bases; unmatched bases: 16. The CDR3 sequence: CASYLGAGGAWTEAFF. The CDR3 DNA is TGTGCCAGCTACTTGGGGGCAGGGGGCGCATGGACTGAAGCTTTCTTT. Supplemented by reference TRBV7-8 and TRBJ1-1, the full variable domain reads GAGVSQSPRYKVAKRGQDVALRCDPISGHVSLFWYQQALGQGPEFLTYFQNEAQLDKSGLPSDRFFAERPEGSVSTLKIQRTQQEDSAVYLCASYLGAGGAWTEAFFGQGTRLTVV.

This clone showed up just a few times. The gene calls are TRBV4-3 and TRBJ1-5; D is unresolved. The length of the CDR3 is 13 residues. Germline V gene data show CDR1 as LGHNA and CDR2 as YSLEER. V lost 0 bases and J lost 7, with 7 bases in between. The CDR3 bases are TGCGCCAGCAGCCAAGATTCGGGCCAGCCCCAGCATTTT. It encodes CASSQDSGQPQHF.

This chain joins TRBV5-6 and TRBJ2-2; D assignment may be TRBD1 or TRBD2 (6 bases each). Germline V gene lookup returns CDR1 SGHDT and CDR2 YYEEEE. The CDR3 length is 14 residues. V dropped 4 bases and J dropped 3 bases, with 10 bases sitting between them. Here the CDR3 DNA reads TGTGCCAGCAGCCGGGGGCCCGACACCGGGGAGCTGTTTTTT. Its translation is CASSRGPDTGELFF.

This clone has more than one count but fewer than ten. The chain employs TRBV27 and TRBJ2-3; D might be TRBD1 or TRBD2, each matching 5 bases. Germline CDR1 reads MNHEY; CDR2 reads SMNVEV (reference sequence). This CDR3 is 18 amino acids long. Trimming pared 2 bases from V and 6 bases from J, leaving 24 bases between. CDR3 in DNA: TGTGCCAGCAGTTTACTCTCGCGTTGGGGGAACCCACATGATACGCAGTATTTT. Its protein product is CASSLLSRWGNPHDTQYF.

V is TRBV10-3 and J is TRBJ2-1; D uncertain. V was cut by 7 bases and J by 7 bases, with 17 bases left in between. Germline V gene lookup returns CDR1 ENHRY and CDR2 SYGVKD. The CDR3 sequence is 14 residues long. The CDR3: CAITPAIDGNEQFF. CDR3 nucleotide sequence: TGTGCCATCACTCCGGCTATCGACGGGAATGAGCAGTTCTTC.

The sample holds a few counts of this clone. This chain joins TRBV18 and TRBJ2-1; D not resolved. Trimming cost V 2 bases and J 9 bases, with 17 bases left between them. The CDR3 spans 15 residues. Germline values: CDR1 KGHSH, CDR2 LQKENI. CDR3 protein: CASSPSRTPIGEQFF. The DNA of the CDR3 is TGTGCCAGCTCACCATCGCGGACCCCTATTGGTGAGCAGTTCTTC.

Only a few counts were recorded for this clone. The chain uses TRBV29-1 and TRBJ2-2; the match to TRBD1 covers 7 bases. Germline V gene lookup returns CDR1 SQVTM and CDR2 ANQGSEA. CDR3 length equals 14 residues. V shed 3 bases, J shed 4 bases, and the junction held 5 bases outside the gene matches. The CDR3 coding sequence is TGCAGCGTTGAGGACAGGACGATCACCGGGGAGCTGTTTTTT. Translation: CSVEDRTITGELFF.

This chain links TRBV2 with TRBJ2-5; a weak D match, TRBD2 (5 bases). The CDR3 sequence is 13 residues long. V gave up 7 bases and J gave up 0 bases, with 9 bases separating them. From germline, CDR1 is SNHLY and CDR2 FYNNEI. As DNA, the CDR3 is TGTGCCAGCACCCCGGGAAACCAAGAGACCCAGTACTTC. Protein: CASTPGNQETQYF.

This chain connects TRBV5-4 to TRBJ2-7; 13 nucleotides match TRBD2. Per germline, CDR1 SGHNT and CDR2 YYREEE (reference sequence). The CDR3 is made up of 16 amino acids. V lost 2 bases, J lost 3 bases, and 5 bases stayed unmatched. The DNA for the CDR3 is TGTGCCAGCAGCTTCGGGACTAGCGGGACGTTCTACGAGCAGTACTTC. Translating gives CASSFGTSGTFYEQYF.

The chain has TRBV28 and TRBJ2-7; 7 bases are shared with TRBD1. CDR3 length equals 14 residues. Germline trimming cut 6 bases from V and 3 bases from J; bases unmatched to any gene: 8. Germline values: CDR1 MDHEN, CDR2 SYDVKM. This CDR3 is CASSPDRAHYEQYF. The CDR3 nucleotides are TGTGCCAGCAGCCCTGACAGGGCCCACTACGAGCAGTACTTC.

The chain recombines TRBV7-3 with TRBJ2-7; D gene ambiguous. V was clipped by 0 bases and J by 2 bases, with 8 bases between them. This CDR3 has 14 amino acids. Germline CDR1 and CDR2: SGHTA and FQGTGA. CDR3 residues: CASSLTGAAYEQYF. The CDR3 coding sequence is TGTGCCAGCAGCTTAACAGGAGCAGCCTACGAGCAGTACTTC.

The CDR3: CADRRDRGEKLFF. DNA of the CDR3: TGTGCGGACCGACGGGACAGGGGGGAAAAACTGTTTTTT. The J gene is TRBJ1-4, the V gene TRBV7-7; 11 nucleotides line up with TRBD1. The CDR3 loop spans 13 amino acids. CDR1 and CDR2 from the germline V gene are SSHAT and FNYEAQ (reference sequence).

As DNA, the CDR3 is TGTGCCAGCAGTGCTAGCGGGAGTCGGTCCTACAATGAGCAGTTCTTC. It yields the protein CASSASGSRSYNEQFF. This chain links TRBV2 with TRBJ2-1; 10 nucleotides match TRBD2. V shed 4 bases and J 1 base; nucleotides not matched to a gene: 4. From germline, CDR1 is SNHLY and CDR2 FYNNEI. The CDR3 has 16 amino acids.